The present T cell receptor (beta chain) was sequenced within a study of cytomegalovirus exposure and HLA in healthy donors. It was with 60 Vbeta and 13 Jbeta primers that the PCR ran. TCRdb's table, derived via immunoSEQ multiplex PCR, lists solely in-frame clones and lacks some. The table records 100,000 to 120,000 clones, roughly 15% of them present only once. Germline V gene lookup returns CDR1 MNHEY and CDR2 SVGAGI. Trimming pared 0 bases from V and 7 bases from J, leaving 13 bases between. The CDR3 sequence is 15 residues long. The chain couples TRBV6-5 to TRBJ2-1; D is possibly TRBD2 (6 bases). The clonotype comes from a female donor in good health and CMV-seronegative. Input material: PBMCs. CDR3 DNA sequence: TGTGCCAGCAGTTACTCCGGGGGAGTTGGTAATGAGCAGTTCTTC. Encoded protein: CASSYSGGVGNEQFF.